This T cell receptor (beta chain) was profiled in a study of cytomegalovirus exposure and HLA in healthy donors. Broader study findings: There was a cluster of highly shared sequence variants that was likely a sequencing artifact.

Nominally healthy donors were sampled, though unrecorded immune exposures were likely. As to this clone: Its antigen is not known.

Germline assignment: CDR1 MNHEY and CDR2 SVGAGI. Between the trimmed V and J ends, which lost 4 bases and 6 bases, there was a span of 13 bases. The CDR3 runs to 13 residues. The study ran its PCR with 60 Vbeta and 13 Jbeta primers. Here immunoSEQ multiplex PCR was the method, and the copy in TCRdb shows in-frame clones only, minus some. Here the sample spans roughly 130,000 clones, around four fifths being singletons. This sequence joins TRBV6-5 and TRBJ2-7; D ambiguous. The sequence came from a human donor in good health. The specimen was PBMCs. The CDR3 reads CASSSGLLGEQYF. The DNA of the CDR3 is TGTGCCAGCAGTTCCGGGTTGTTGGGCGAGCAGTACTTC.